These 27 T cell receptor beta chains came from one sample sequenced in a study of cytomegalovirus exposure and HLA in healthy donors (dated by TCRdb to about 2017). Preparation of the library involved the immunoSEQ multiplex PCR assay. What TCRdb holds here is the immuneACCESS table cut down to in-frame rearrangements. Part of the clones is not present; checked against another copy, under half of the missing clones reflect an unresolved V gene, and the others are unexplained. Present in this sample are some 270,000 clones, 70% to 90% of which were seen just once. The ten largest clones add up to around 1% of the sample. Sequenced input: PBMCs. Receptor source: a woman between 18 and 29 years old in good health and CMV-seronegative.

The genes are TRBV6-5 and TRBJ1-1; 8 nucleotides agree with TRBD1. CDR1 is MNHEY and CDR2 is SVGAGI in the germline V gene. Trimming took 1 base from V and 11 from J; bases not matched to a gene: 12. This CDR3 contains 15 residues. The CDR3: CASSYFYGQTGDAFF. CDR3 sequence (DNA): TGTGCCAGCAGTTACTTTTACGGCCAGACAGGGGACGCTTTCTTT.

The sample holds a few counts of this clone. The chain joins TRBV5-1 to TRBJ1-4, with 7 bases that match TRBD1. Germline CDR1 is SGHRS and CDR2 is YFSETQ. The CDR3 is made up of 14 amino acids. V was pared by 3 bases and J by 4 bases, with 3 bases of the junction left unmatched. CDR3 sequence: CASSSGTVNEKLFF. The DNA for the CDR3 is TGCGCCAGCAGCTCCGGGACAGTTAATGAAAAACTGTTTTTT.

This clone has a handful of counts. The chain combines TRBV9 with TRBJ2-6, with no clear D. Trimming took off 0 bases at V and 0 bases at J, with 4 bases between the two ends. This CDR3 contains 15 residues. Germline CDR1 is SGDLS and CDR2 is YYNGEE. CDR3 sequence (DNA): TGTGCCAGCAGCGTAGGGAGCTCTGGGGCCAACGTCCTGACTTTC. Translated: CASSVGSSGANVLTF.

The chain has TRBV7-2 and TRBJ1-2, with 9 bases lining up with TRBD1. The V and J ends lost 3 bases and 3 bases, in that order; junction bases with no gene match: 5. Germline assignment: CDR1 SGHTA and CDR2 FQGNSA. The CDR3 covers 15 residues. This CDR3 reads CASSFQQGADYGYTF. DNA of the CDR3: TGTGCCAGCAGCTTTCAACAGGGGGCCGACTATGGCTACACCTTC.

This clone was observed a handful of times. The CDR3 DNA is TGTGCCAGCAGCTCGGGACTATACTTTGAGCAGTTCTTC. This encodes CASSSGLYFEQFF. The chain is built from TRBV11-3 and TRBJ2-1, with 7 nucleotides matching TRBD2. V shed 4 bases and J 9 bases; nucleotides not matched to a gene: 6. The CDR3 spans 13 residues. Germline V CDR1 and CDR2: SGHNT, YENEEA.

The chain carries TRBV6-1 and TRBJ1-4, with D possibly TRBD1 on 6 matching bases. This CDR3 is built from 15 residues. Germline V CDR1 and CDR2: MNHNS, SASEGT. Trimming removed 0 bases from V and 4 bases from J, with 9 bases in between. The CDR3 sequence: CASSEAQGGNEKLFF. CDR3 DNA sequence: TGTGCCAGCAGTGAAGCGCAAGGGGGTAATGAAAAACTGTTTTTT.

Here the CDR3 DNA reads TGTGCCAGCAGCCCGGGACATTCTGAAGCTTTCTTT. Translating gives CASSPGHSEAFF. The chain couples TRBV5-6 to TRBJ1-1; D perhaps matches TRBD1 (6 bases). The CDR3 is 12 amino acids. The germline V gene has CDR1 SGHDT and CDR2 YYEEEE. Trimming pared 4 bases from V and 6 bases from J, leaving 10 bases between.

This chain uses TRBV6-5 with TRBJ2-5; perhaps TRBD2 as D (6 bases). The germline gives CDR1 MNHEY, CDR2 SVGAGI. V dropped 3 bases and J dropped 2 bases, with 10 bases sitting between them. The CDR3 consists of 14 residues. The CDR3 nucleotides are TGTGCCAGCAGTTATCTTGGACTACAAGAGACCCAGTACTTC. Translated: CASSYLGLQETQYF.

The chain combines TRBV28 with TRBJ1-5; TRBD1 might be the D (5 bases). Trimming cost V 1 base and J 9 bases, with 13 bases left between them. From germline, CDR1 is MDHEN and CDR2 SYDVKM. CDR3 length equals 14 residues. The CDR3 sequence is CASSLSGGFGPQHF. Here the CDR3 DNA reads TGTGCCAGCAGTTTATCGGGGGGGTTTGGGCCCCAGCATTTT.

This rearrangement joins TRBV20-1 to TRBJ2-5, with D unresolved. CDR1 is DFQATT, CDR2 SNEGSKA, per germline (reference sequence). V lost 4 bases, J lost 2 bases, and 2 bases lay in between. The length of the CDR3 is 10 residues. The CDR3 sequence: CSATQETQYF. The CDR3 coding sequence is TGCAGTGCTACTCAAGAGACCCAGTACTTC.

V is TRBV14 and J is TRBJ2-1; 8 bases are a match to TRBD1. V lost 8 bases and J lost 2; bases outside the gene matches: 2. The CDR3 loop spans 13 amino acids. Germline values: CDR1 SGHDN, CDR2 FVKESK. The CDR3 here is CASGQGPYNEQFF. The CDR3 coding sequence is TGTGCCAGCGGACAGGGACCCTACAATGAGCAGTTCTTC. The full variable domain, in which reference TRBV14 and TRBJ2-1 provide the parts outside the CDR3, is EAGVTQFPSHSVIEKGQTVTLRCDPISGHDNLYWYRRVMGKEIKFLLHFVKESKQDESGMPNNRFLAERTGGTYSTLKVQPAELEDSGVYFCASGQGPYNEQFFGPGTRLTVL.

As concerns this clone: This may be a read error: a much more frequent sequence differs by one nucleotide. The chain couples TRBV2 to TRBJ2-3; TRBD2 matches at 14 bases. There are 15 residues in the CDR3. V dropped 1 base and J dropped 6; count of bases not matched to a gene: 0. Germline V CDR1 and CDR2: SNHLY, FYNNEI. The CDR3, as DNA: TGTGCCAGCAGTGAAGGACTAGCGGGAGGGGATACGCAGTATTTT. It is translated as CASSEGLAGGDTQYF. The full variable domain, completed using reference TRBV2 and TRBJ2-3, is EPEVTQTPSHQVTQMGQEVILRCVPISNHLYFYWYRQILGQKVEFLVSFYNNEISEKSEIFDDQFSVERPDGSNFTLKIRSTKLEDSAMYFCASSEGLAGGDTQYFGPGTRLTVL.

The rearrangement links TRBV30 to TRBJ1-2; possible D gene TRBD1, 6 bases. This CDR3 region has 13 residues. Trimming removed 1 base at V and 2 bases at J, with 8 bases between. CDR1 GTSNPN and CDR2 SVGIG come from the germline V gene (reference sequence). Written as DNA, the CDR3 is TGTGCCTGGAGTGATACAGGGAACTATGGCTACACCTTC. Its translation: CAWSDTGNYGYTF. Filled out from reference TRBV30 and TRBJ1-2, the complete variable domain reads SQTIHQWPATLVQPVGSPLSLECTVEGTSNPNLYWYRQAAGRGLQLLFYSVGIGQISSEVPQNLSASRPQDRQFILSSKKLLLSDSGFYLCAWSDTGNYGYTFGSGTRLTVV.

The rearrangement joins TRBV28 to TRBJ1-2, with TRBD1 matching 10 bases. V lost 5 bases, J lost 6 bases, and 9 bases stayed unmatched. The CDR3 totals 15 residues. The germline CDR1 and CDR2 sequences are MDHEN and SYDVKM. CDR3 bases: TGTGCCAGCAGTGGCCCGGGACAGGGGTGGAATGGCTACACCTTC. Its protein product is CASSGPGQGWNGYTF.

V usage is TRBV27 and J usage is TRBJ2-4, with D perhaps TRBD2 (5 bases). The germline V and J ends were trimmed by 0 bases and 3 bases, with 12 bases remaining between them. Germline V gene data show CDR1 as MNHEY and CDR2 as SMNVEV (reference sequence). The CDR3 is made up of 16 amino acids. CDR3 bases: TGTGCCAGCAGTTTATCTATCCGTGAGGGCAAAAACATTCAGTACTTC. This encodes CASSLSIREGKNIQYF.

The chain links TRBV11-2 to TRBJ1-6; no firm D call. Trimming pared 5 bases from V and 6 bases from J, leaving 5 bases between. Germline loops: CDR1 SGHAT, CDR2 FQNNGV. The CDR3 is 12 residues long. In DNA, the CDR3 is TGTGCCAGCAGCGTCAGTAATTCACCCCTCCACTTT. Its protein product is CASSVSNSPLHF.

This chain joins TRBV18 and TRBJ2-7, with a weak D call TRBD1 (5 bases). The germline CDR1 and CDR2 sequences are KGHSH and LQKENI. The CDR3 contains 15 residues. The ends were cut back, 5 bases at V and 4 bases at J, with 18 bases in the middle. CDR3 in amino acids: CASSSGHPGPYEQYF. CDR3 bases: TGTGCCAGCTCATCCGGACACCCGGGTCCTTACGAGCAGTACTTC. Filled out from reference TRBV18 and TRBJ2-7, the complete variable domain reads NAGVMQNPRHLVRRRGQEARLRCSPMKGHSHVYWYRQLPEEGLKFMVYLQKENIIDESGMPKERFSAEFPKEGPSILRIQQVVRGDSAAYFCASSSGHPGPYEQYFGPGTRLTVT.

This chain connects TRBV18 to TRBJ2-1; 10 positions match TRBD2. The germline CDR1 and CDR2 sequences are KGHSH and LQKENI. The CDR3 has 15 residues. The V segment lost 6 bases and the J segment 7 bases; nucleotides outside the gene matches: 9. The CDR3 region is CASSPERGGLNEQFF. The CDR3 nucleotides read TGTGCCAGCTCCCCCGAGCGGGGGGGCCTAAATGAGCAGTTCTTC. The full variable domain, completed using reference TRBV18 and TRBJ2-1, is NAGVMQNPRHLVRRRGQEARLRCSPMKGHSHVYWYRQLPEEGLKFMVYLQKENIIDESGMPKERFSAEFPKEGPSILRIQQVVRGDSAAYFCASSPERGGLNEQFFGPGTRLTVL.

DNA for the CDR3: TGTGCCAGCACGAGATCTTGGACTGAAGCTTTCTTT. Amino acids: CASTRSWTEAFF. The rearrangement uses TRBV7-2 and TRBJ1-1; D is ambiguous. Trimming cost V 7 bases and J 5 bases, with 11 bases left between them. The CDR3 extends over 12 amino acids. Looked up from germline, CDR1 is SGHTA and CDR2 is FQGNSA.

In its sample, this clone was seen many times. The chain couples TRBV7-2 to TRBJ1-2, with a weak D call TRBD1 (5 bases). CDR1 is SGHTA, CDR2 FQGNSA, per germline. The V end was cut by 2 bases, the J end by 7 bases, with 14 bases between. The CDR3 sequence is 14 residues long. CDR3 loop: CASSLWSLGGGYTF. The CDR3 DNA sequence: TGTGCCAGCAGCTTATGGAGTCTCGGGGGTGGCTACACCTTC.

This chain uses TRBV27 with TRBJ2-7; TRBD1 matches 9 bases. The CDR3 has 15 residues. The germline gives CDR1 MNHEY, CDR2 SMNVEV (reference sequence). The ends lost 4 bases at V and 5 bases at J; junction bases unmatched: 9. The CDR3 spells CASSYRFDRGNEQYF. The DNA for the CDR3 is TGTGCCAGCAGTTACCGCTTCGACAGGGGGAACGAGCAGTACTTC.

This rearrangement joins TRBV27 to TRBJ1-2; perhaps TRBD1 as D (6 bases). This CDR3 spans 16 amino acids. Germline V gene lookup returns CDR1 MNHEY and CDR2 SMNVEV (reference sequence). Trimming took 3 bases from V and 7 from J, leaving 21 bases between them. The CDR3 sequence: CASSLAGGPTEGGYTF. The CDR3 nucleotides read TGTGCCAGCAGTTTGGCGGGGGGGCCCACGGAGGGTGGCTACACCTTC.

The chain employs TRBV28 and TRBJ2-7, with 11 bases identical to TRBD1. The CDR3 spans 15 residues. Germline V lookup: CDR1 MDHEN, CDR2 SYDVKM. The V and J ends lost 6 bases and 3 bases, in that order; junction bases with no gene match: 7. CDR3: CASSSGTGGIYEQYF. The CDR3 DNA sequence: TGTGCCAGCAGCTCCGGGACAGGGGGTATCTACGAGCAGTACTTC.

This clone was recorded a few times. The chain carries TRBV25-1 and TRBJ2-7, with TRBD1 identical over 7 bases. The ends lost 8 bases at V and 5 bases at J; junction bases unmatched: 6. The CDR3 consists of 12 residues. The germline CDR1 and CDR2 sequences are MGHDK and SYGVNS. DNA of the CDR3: TGTGCCAGCTTGGGACAGATCCACGAGCAGTACTTC. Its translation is CASLGQIHEQYF.

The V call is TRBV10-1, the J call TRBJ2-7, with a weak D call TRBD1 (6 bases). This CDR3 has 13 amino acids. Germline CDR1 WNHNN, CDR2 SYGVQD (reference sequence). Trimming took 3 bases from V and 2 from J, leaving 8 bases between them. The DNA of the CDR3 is TGCGCCAGCAGTGACAGGGGAGCCTACGAGCAGTACTTC. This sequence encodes CASSDRGAYEQYF.

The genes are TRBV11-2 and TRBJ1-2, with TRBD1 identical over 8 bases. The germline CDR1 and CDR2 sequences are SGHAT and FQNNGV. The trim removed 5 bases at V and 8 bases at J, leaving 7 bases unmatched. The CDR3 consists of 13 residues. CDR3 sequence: CASSPRQGRGYTF. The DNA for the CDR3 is TGTGCCAGCAGCCCTAGACAGGGGAGGGGCTACACCTTC.

In nucleotides, the CDR3 is TGTGCCAGCAGCCCGACTAGCGGGGGGGCCGTGGATACGCAGTATTTT. This gives the protein CASSPTSGGAVDTQYF. The chain is built from TRBV7-3 and TRBJ2-3; 14 bases map to TRBD2. The V and J ends lost 5 bases and 6 bases, in that order; junction bases with no gene match: 7. This CDR3 spans 16 amino acids. The V gene's germline CDR1 is SGHTA and CDR2 FQGTGA. Looking up the rest from reference TRBV7-3 and TRBJ2-3 gives the full variable domain: GAGVSQTPSNKVTEKGKYVELRCDPISGHTALYWYRQSLGQGPEFLIYFQGTGAADDSGLPNDRFFAVRPEGSVSTLKIQRTERGDSAVYLCASSPTSGGAVDTQYFGPGTRLTVL.